This record covers a single TCR beta chain. This clonotype was counted between two and nine times. The target of this receptor is not known. The record has no base qualities; no much larger clone is one base away. This entry belongs to a study of post-analysis software for immune sequencing data (dated by TCRdb to about 2015). In terms of the full investigation: Disease courses on record covered relapsing-remitting, secondary progressive and progressive-relapsing multiple sclerosis, though some patients had no subtype annotation. A subset of samples was prepared in parallel using single-end sample barcoding, then pooled and co-amplified after Illumina adapter ligation. The multiple sclerosis patient repertoires were compared with 10 or so previously published healthy control repertoires from donors aged roughly 6 to 25 years. Findings and caveats that apply to the study as a whole: The control group was slightly older than the multiple sclerosis patient group. Direct clustering with F measure revealed strong co-clustering of samples prepared in the same batch, which led to a batch-effect correction. Patients showed significantly higher frequencies than controls for a few TRBV segments, among them TRBV5-6, TRBV5-1 and TRBV20-1. Multiple sclerosis patients had significantly lower normalized Chao1 diversity than controls, a result that suggests substantial peripheral T-cell clonal expansion.

Receptor amplification or capture employed PCR. This sample was sequenced with an Illumina HiSeq 2500. To reduce PCR and sequencing biases, unique molecular identifiers were incorporated into the TCR beta cDNA libraries. Approximately 500,000 cDNA molecules were obtained for every 1 to 10 million input T cells, so each molecule roughly corresponded to one T cell. The patient libraries were prepared and sequenced with the same protocol used for the earlier healthy control dataset. Samples belonging to the same batch were prepared together, multiplexed and sequenced on a shared HiSeq lane. As for how the authors treated the data: Raw barcoded reads were processed with MIGEC, and single-read molecular identifier groups were discarded before consensus assembly and CDR3 extraction. VDJtools was used for post-analysis of the clonotype tables, and diversity was normalized by down-sampling every dataset to the size of the smallest sample. Repertoire overlap clustering matched CDR3 amino acid but not nucleotide sequences to correct batch-related cross-sample contamination. TCRdb handled the public reads itself, with Q25 trimming in fastp and clone calling in MiXCR, and kept productive beta chains. Each CDR3 protein appears once, grouped with its most common genes and DNA. TCRdb's processing, not the study's, gives the V and J calls here. A total of around 710,000 distinct CDR3 sequences appear in this sample, approximately 44% of them only once. The ten largest clones add up to 4.9% of the sample.

Taken from the germline V gene, the CDR1 and CDR2 loops are MNHEY and SVGAGI. From cysteine to phenylalanine, the CDR3 is 13 amino acids long. The DNA shown is the 39-base CDR3, in frame from base 1. The V and J ends are trimmed by 7 bases and 8 bases, leaving 14 bases between them. TCR beta repertoires were profiled from peripheral blood of approximately 13 young patients with multiple sclerosis to demonstrate the VDJtools post-analysis software. Multiple sclerosis patients were children and adolescents aged about 6 to 16 years. The TCR originated in a girl under 18 with multiple sclerosis. The sample comprised blood. The chain joins TRBV6-5 to TRBJ1-4, and perhaps TRBD1 as D gene, on 5 matching bases. This receptor carries the CDR3 CASIPRRGEKLFF. The nucleotide sequence is TGTGCCAGCATCCCCCGACGGGGGGAAAAACTGTTTTTT.